The sequence of this T cell receptor beta chain was determined in a study of CD8+CD57+ T cells in acquired aplastic anemia. Study at large: The study obtained an average of 3.2 ug of DNA from sorted CD4+ and CD8+ cells.

An expansion of CD8+CD57+ cells by flow cytometry had been shown in patients chosen for sequencing. CDR3 and TCR beta VDJ profiling relied on genomic DNA as the template. TCRdb re-analysed the reads in MiXCR, keeping a single row per CDR3 protein. The data contain 150,000 to 200,000 distinct CDR3 sequences, around 48% of them singletons. In its sample, this clonotype was seen many times. Its antigen is undetermined. The CDR3 length is 17 residues. Trimming took 4 bases from V and 6 from J, leaving 25 bases between them. Per germline, CDR1 SNHLY and CDR2 FYNNEI. Study-level points and caveats: Patients and controls turned out to have roughly 31 CD8+ CDR3 sequences in common.

The receptor was isolated from a human donor with aplastic anemia. The chain couples TRBV2 to TRBJ2-7; D tentatively fits TRBD1 or TRBD2 (5 bases each). The sample was sorted CD4+, CD8+, or CD8+CD57+ T cells (not recorded which) from PBMCs. Here the CDR3 reads CASSAPPIGGAAGEQYF. The CDR3 DNA is TGTGCCAGCAGTGCCCCCCCCATCGGTGGGGCCGCGGGCGAGCAGTACTTC.